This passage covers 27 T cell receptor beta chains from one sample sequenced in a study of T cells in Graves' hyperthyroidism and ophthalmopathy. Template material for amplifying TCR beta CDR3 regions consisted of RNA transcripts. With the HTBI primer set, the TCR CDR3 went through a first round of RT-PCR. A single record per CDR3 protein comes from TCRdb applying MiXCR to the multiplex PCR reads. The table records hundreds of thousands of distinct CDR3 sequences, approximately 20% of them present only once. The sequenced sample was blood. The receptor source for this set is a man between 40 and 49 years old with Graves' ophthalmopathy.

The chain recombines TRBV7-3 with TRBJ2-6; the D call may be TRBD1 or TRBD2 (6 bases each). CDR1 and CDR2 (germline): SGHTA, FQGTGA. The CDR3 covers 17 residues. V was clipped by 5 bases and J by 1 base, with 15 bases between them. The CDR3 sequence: CASSKGPGASGANVLTF. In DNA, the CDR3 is TGTGCCAGCAGCAAAGGGCCGGGGGCTTCTGGGGCCAACGTCCTGACTTTC.

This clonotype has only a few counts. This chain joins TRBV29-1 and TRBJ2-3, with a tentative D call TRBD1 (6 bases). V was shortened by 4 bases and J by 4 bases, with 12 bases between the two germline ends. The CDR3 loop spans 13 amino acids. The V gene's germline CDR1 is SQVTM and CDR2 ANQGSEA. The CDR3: CSVGNRAADTQYF. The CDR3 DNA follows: TGCAGCGTTGGAAACAGGGCAGCAGATACGCAGTATTTT.

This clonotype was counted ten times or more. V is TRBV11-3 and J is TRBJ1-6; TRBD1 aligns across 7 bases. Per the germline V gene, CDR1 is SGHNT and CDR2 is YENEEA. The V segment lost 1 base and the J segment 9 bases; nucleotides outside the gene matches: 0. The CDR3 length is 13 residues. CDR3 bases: TGTGCCAGCAGCTTAGGGGACAGTTCACCCCTCCACTTT. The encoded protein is CASSLGDSSPLHF.

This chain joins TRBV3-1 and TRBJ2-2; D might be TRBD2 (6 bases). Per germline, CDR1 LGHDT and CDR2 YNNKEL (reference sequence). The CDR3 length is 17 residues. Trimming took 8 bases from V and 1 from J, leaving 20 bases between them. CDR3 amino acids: CASGLPGGSRNTGELFF. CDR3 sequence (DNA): TGTGCCAGCGGCCTCCCTGGAGGGAGTAGGAACACCGGGGAGCTGTTTTTT.

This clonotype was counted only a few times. CDR3 DNA: TGCAGTGCTATACTCCTGGGACAGGGTTTCTCTGGGGCCAACGTCCTGACTTTC. It yields the protein CSAILLGQGFSGANVLTF. The chain employs TRBV20-1 and TRBJ2-6; 9 bases line up with TRBD1. CDR1 DFQATT and CDR2 SNEGSKA come from the germline V gene (reference sequence). This CDR3 is built from 18 residues. The V and J ends lost 4 bases and 0 bases, in that order; junction bases with no gene match: 10.

CDR3 in DNA: TGTGCCAGCAGTTTAGAGAGGGGTTATTCACCCCTCCACTTT. Its protein product is CASSLERGYSPLHF. The rearrangement joins TRBV12-3 or TRBV12-4 to TRBJ1-6, with a possible D match to TRBD1 (5 bases). This CDR3 region has 14 residues. The V gene lost 1 base and the J gene lost 8 bases, with 9 bases spanning the gap.

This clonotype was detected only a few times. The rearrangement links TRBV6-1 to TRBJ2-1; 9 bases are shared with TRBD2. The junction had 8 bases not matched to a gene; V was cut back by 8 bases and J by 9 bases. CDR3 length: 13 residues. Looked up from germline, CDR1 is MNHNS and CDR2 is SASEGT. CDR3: CASGAGGPGEQFF. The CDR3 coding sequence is TGTGCCAGCGGCGCGGGAGGGCCGGGTGAGCAGTTCTTC.

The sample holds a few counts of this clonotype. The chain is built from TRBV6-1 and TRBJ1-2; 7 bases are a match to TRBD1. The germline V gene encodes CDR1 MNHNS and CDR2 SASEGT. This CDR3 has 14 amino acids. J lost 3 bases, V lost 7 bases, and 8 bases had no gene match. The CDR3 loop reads CASNYHRGHYGYTF. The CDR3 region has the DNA TGTGCCAGCAACTACCACAGGGGCCACTATGGCTACACCTTC.

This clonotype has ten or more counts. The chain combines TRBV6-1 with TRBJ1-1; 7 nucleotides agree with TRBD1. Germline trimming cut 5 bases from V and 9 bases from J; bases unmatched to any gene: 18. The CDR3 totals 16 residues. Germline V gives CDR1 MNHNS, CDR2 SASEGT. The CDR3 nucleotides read TGTGCCAGCAGTTCGGGCAGGGGGTTTACGGCAAACAAAGCTTTCTTT. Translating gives CASSSGRGFTANKAFF.

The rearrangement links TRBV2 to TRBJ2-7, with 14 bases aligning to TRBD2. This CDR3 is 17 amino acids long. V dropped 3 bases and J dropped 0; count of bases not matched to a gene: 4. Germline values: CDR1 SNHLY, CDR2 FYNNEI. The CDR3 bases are TGTGCCAGCAGTGAGGGGACTAGCGGGGGTTTCTCCTACGAGCAGTACTTC. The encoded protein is CASSEGTSGGFSYEQYF.

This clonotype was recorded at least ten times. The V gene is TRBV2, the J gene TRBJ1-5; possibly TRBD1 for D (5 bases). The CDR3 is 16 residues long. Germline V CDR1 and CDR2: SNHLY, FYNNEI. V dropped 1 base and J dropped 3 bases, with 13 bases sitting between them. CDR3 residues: CASSEGVTVYNQPQHF. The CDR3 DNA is TGTGCCAGCAGTGAAGGTGTGACAGTATACAATCAGCCCCAGCATTTT.

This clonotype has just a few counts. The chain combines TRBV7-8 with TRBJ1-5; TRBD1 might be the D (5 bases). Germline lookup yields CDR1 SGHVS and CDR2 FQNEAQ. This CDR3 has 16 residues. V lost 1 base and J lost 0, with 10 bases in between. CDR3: CASSLEGLYSNQPQHF. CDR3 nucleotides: TGTGCCAGCAGCTTAGAGGGGCTCTATAGCAATCAGCCCCAGCATTTT.

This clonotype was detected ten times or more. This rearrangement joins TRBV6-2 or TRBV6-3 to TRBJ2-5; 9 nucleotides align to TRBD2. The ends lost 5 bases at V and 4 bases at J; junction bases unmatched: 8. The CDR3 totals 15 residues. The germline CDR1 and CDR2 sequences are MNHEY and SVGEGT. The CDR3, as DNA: TGTGCCAGCAGTCCCGGGCTAGCGGGAAGAGAGACCCAGTACTTC. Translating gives CASSPGLAGRETQYF.

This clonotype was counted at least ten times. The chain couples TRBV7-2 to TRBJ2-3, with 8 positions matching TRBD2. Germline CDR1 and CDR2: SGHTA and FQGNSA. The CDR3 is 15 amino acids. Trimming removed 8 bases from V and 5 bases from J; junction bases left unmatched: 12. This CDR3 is CASLRVSGRGDTQYF. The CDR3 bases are TGTGCCAGCTTACGGGTGAGCGGGAGAGGAGATACGCAGTATTTT.

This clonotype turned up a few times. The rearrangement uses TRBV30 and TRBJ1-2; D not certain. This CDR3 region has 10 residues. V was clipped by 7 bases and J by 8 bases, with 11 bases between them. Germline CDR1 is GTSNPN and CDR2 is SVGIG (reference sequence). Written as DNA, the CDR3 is TGTGCCTCCTCCCGGGGAGGCTACACCTTC. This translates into CASSRGGYTF. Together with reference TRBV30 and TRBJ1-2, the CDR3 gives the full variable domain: SQTIHQWPATLVQPVGSPLSLECTVEGTSNPNLYWYRQAAGRGLQLLFYSVGIGQISSEVPQNLSASRPQDRQFILSSKKLLLSDSGFYLCASSRGGYTFGSGTRLTVV.

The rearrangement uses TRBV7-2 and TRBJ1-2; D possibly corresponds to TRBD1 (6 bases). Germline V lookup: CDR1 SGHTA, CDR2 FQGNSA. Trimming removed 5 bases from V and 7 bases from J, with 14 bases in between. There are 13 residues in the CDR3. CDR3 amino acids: CASSPDSRSGYTF. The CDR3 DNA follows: TGTGCCAGCAGCCCGGACAGCAGGAGTGGCTACACCTTC.

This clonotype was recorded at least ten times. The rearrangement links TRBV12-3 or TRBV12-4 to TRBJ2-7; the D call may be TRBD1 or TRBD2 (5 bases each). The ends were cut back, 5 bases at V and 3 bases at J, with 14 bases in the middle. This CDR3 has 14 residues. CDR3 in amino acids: CASSPPRGDYEQYF. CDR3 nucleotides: TGTGCCAGCAGTCCACCCCGGGGCGACTACGAGCAGTACTTC.

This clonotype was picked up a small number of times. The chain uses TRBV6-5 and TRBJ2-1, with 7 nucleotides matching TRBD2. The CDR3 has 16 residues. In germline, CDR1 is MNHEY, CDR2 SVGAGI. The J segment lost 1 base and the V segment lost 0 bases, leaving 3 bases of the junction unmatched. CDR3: CASSYSGGVSYNEQFF. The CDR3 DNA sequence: TGTGCCAGCAGTTACTCGGGAGGGGTGTCCTACAATGAGCAGTTCTTC.

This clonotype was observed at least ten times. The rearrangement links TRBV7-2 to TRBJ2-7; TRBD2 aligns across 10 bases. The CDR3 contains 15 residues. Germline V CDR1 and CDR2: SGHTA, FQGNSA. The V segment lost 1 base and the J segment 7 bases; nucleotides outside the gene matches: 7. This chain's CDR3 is CASSLGLAGVQEQYF. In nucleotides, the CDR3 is TGTGCCAGCAGCTTAGGCCTAGCGGGAGTTCAAGAGCAGTACTTC.

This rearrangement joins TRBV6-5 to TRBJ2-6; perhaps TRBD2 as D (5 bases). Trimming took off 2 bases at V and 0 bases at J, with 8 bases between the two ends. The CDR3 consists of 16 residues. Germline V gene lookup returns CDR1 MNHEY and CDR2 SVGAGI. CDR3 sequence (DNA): TGTGCCAGCAGTTACCATGAGGGCTCTGGGGCCAACGTCCTGACTTTC. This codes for CASSYHEGSGANVLTF.

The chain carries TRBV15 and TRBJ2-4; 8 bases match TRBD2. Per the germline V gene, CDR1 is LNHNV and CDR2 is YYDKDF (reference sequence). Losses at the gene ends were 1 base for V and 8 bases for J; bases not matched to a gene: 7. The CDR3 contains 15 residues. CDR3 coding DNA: TGTGCCACCAGCAGAGGAATGCGGGAGGAAGACATTCAGTACTTC. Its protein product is CATSRGMREEDIQYF.

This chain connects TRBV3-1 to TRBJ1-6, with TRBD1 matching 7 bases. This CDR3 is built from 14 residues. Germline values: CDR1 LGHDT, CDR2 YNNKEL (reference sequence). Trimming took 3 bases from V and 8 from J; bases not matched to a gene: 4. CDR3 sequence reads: CASSHGDRDSPLHF. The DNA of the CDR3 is TGTGCCAGCAGCCACGGAGACAGGGATTCACCCCTCCACTTT.

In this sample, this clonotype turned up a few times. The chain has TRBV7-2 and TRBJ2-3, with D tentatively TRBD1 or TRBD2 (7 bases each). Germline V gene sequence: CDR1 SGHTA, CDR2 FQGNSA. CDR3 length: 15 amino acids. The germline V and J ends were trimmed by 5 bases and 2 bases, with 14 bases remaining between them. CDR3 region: CASSQGGHNTDTQYF. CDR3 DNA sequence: TGTGCCAGCAGCCAGGGGGGGCACAACACAGATACGCAGTATTTT.

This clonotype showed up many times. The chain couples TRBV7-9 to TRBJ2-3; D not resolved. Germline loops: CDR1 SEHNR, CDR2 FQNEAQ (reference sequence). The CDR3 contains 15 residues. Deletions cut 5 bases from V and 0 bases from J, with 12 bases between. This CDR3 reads CASSDWSPSTDTQYF. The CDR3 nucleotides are TGTGCCAGCAGCGACTGGAGCCCAAGCACAGATACGCAGTATTTT.

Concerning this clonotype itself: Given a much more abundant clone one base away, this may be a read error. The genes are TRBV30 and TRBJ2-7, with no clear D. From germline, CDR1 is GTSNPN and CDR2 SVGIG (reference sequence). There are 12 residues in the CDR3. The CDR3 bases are TGTGCCTGGAGGGTAACTTCCTACGTGCAGTACTTC. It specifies CAWRVTSYVQYF.

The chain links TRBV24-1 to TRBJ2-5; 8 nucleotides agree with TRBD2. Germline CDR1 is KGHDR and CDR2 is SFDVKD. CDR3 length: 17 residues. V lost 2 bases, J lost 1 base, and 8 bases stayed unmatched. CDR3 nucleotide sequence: TGTGCCACCAGTGATTCTCGGGGGGGGGGGGGCCAAGAGACCCAGTACTTC. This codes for CATSDSRGGGGQETQYF.

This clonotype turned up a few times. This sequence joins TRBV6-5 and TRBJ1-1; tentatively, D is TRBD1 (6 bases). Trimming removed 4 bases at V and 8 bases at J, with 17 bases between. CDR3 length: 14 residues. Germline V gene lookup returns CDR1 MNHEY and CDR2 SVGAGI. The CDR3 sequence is CASSFPSGVPEAFF. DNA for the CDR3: TGTGCCAGCAGTTTCCCCTCAGGGGTCCCGGAAGCTTTCTTT.